The 2 T cell receptor beta chains given below trace back to one sample, sequenced in a study of technical replicates of blood from a handful of donors. Using immunoSEQ multiplex PCR, the repertoire was profiled, and TCRdb retains in-frame clones only, with some absent. Found here are under 85,000 clones, approximately 93% of them singletons; the top ten hold 0.24%. The specimen sequenced was T cells isolated from PBMCs. All receptors come from a human donor in good health.

The chain combines TRBV4-1 with TRBJ1-5; maybe TRBD1 (6 bases). Germline CDR1 MGHRA, CDR2 YSYEKL. The CDR3 runs to 15 residues. V lost 3 bases to trimming and J lost 2 bases, with 11 bases between them. CDR3 amino acids: CASSQVGGRNQPQHF. As DNA, the CDR3 is TGCGCCAGCAGCCAGGTAGGGGGACGCAATCAGCCCCAGCATTTT.

This chain connects TRBV2 to TRBJ2-1, with D possibly matching TRBD1 (6 bases). Germline CDR1 reads SNHLY; CDR2 reads FYNNEI. With 6 bases removed from V and 2 bases from J, the gap between germline ends came to 17 bases. This CDR3 is built from 16 residues. CDR3 coding DNA: TGTGCCAGCAGCCCCGGGGACACTATTGCCTACAATGAGCAGTTCTTC. Translation gives CASSPGDTIAYNEQFF.